The rows below give T cell receptor beta chains drawn from one sample of a study of blood T cell repertoires in COVID-19. Profiling relied on immunoSEQ multiplex PCR, and the TCRdb table lists in-frame clones only, not all of them. This sample has roughly 230,000 clones, with about 87% found just once. Material: peripheral blood. These receptors originate from a man in his 70s with acute or convalescent COVID-19. The conserved cysteine and the conserved F or W are not part of the CDR3 here.

TRBV6-1,TRBJ1-6,ASSDAGTLVNSPLH
TRBV4-3,TRBJ1-6,ASSHGMAPLH
TRBV10-3,TRBJ1-1,AISDRPGGTNTEAF
TRBV10-2,TRBJ1-2,ASSEGYRVANYGYT
TRBV29-1,TRBJ2-1,SVEGGYNEQF
TRBV4-3,TRBJ2-2,ASSQAHANTGELF
TRBV7-2,TRBJ1-3,ASSLVPGRANTIY
TRBV5-1,TRBJ2-6,ASSFRAPFLSGANVLT
TRBV18,TRBJ1-2,ASSRDRGGYGYT
TRBV14,TRBJ1-2,ASSPQGSFRYGYT
TRBV3-1/TRBV3-2,TRBJ1-2,ASSQDRNRASYGYT
TRBV6-2/TRBV6-3,TRBJ2-2,ASSWTGVNTGELF